This T cell receptor beta chain was documented in a study of CD8 T cells in Susac syndrome. cDNA came from roughly 0.53 to 1 ug RNA primed by random hexamers. TCRdb independently ran MiXCR on the immunoSEQ multiplex PCR reads; one entry per CDR3 protein. Among around 270,000 distinct CDR3 sequences, 85% were seen once, and the ten largest hold roughly 0.21%. V lost 5 bases and J lost 0, with 7 bases in between. This CDR3 spans 13 amino acids. The chain combines TRBV12-3 or TRBV12-4 with TRBJ1-2, with D possibly matching TRBD1 (5 bases). This TCR was recovered from a human donor with multiple sclerosis. The sequenced sample was CD8+ T cells from PBMCs. The CDR3 reads CASSAGPNYGYTF. As DNA, the CDR3 is TGTGCCAGCAGTGCAGGGCCTAACTATGGCTACACCTTC.